Sequencing of this T cell receptor beta chain was carried out in a study of blood T cell repertoires in COVID-19. Study summary: T cells, B-cell-depleted T cells, or PBMCs supplied cDNA or gDNA.

Those enrolled in Seattle joined during active infection and were followed longitudinally afterward. Source study methods: Amplification of reference gene primers provided the estimated nucleated cell counts. Produced via immunoSEQ multiplex PCR; TCRdb's table is partial and in-frame only. V and J calls and clone size are as listed in that table; D and trimming were resolved from the DNA. Of around 250,000 clones listed, about 90% are singletons. The CDR3 runs to 14 residues. Unmatched junction bases numbered 5, after V lost 5 bases and J lost 2 bases. The germline gives CDR1 LNHDA, CDR2 SQIVND (reference sequence).

Sequencing was carried out using peripheral blood. V is TRBV19 and J is TRBJ2-7, with TRBD1 matching over 8 bases. The source is a woman in her sixties or seventies with COVID-19, enrolled during active disease. The DNA for the CDR3 is TGTGCCAGTAGTGTACAGGGGGTAACCTACGAGCAGTACTTC. Translating it yields CASSVQGVTYEQYF.